This T cell receptor (beta chain) appears in the sequencing data of a study of blood T cell repertoires in COVID-19. Turning to the study itself: Acute-phase and convalescent COVID-19 samples originated in the United States, Italy and Spain. T cells, B-cell-depleted T cells, or PBMCs provided the cDNA or gDNA that served as material.

Study processing details: How many nucleated cells were present was estimated from reference gene primer amplification. Using immunoSEQ multiplex PCR, the repertoire was profiled, and TCRdb retains in-frame clones only, with some absent. That table gives V, J and clone size, and the DNA gave D and trimming. The sample consists of 300,000 to 350,000 clones, 85% to 90% of them appearing once. Followed over time, Seattle patients had been enrolled while infection was active. The V and J ends lost 2 bases and 7 bases, in that order; junction bases with no gene match: 0. In germline, CDR1 is MNHEY, CDR2 SVGAGI. The CDR3 contains 14 residues.

What was sequenced was peripheral blood. This TCR was sampled from a woman in her 70s with COVID-19, enrolled during active disease. This sequence joins TRBV6-5 and TRBJ1-6, with TRBD1 matching 9 bases. The CDR3 spells CASSYGTGNSPLHF. As DNA, the CDR3 is TGTGCCAGCAGTTACGGGACAGGGAATTCACCCCTCCACTTT.